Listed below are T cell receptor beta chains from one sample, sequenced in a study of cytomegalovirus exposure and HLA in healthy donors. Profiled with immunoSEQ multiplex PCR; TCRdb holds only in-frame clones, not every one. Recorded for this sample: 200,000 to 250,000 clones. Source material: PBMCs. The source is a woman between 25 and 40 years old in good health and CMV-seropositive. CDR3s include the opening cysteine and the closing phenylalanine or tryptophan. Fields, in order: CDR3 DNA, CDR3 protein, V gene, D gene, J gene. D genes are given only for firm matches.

CDR3 DNA: TGTGCCAGCAGTTACTTAGCTAGCGGACAAGAGACCCAGTACTTC; CDR3 protein: CASSYLASGQETQYF; V gene: TRBV6-6; D gene: TRBD2; J gene: TRBJ2-5
CDR3 DNA: TGTGCCAGTAGTTATGGGACGGGGGGCAATCAGCCCCAGCATTTT; CDR3 protein: CASSYGTGGNQPQHF; V gene: TRBV19; D gene: NA; J gene: TRBJ1-5
CDR3 DNA: TGTGCCAGCAGCGTAGAAGGGACAAGAGCTTTCTTT; CDR3 protein: CASSVEGTRAFF; V gene: TRBV9; D gene: NA; J gene: TRBJ1-1
CDR3 DNA: TGTGCCAGCAGCTCTCCCGGGACAGGGGCGTACGAGCAGTACTTC; CDR3 protein: CASSSPGTGAYEQYF; V gene: TRBV7-2; D gene: TRBD1; J gene: TRBJ2-7
CDR3 DNA: TGCGCCAGCAGCCAAGATGGGGCAGGGCCGGGCTATGGCTACACCTTC; CDR3 protein: CASSQDGAGPGYGYTF; V gene: TRBV4-1; D gene: NA; J gene: TRBJ1-2
CDR3 DNA: TGTGCCAGCAGCTTACAAACGAACACCGGGGAGCTGTTTTTT; CDR3 protein: CASSLQTNTGELFF; V gene: TRBV5-5; D gene: NA; J gene: TRBJ2-2
CDR3 DNA: TGTGCCATCAGAGGGACAGGGGGCCCCACAGATACGCAGTATTTT; CDR3 protein: CAIRGTGGPTDTQYF; V gene: TRBV10-3; D gene: TRBD1; J gene: TRBJ2-3
CDR3 DNA: TGCGCCAGCAGTGACCTAGCGGGGGGCTACGAGCAGTACTTC; CDR3 protein: CASSDLAGGYEQYF; V gene: TRBV10-2; D gene: TRBD2; J gene: TRBJ2-7
CDR3 DNA: TGCGCCAGCAGCTTACGCGGGGGCATTCATGAGCAGTTCTTC; CDR3 protein: CASSLRGGIHEQFF; V gene: TRBV5-1; D gene: NA; J gene: TRBJ2-1
CDR3 DNA: TGTGCCAGCAGCTTCCAGCGACTAGCGGGGGGCGAGACCCAGTACTTC; CDR3 protein: CASSFQRLAGGETQYF; V gene: TRBV7-2; D gene: TRBD2; J gene: TRBJ2-5
CDR3 DNA: TGCAGTGCAACACAGGGTACCGAAGCTTTCTTT; CDR3 protein: CSATQGTEAFF; V gene: TRBV20-1; D gene: NA; J gene: TRBJ1-1
CDR3 DNA: TGTGCCAGCAGCCAAACACAGGGGGCGCGTGAGACCCAGTACTTC; CDR3 protein: CASSQTQGARETQYF; V gene: TRBV7-8; D gene: TRBD1; J gene: TRBJ2-5
CDR3 DNA: TGTGCCATCAGTTCCTCACTGGGCAATCAGCCCCAGCATTTT; CDR3 protein: CAISSSLGNQPQHF; V gene: TRBV10-3; D gene: NA; J gene: TRBJ1-5
CDR3 DNA: TGTGCCAGTAGCAGGCCGGAAATCCCAGAGACCCAGTACTTC; CDR3 protein: CASSRPEIPETQYF; V gene: TRBV19; D gene: NA; J gene: TRBJ2-5
CDR3 DNA: TGCGCCAGCAGCTTGGAGTCGGGACTCGCGGGTGGAGAGACCCAGTACTTC; CDR3 protein: CASSLESGLAGGETQYF; V gene: TRBV5-1; D gene: NA; J gene: TRBJ2-5
CDR3 DNA: TGCGCCAACCAAGCGGGAGGGCCTCGAGATACGCAGTATTTT; CDR3 protein: CANQAGGPRDTQYF; V gene: TRBV5-1; D gene: TRBD2; J gene: TRBJ2-3
CDR3 DNA: TGTGCCAGCAGTTACGCGCACCCACAGAGGAACACTGAAGCTTTCTTT; CDR3 protein: CASSYAHPQRNTEAFF; V gene: TRBV6-6; D gene: NA; J gene: TRBJ1-1
CDR3 DNA: TGTGCCAGCACTAGCGGGGGACAGGGAGGGACTGAAGCTTTCTTT; CDR3 protein: CASTSGGQGGTEAFF; V gene: TRBV6-5; D gene: TRBD1; J gene: TRBJ1-1
CDR3 DNA: TGTGCCTGGACGTTTCGACTAGCGGGAAGCGAGCAGTACTTC; CDR3 protein: CAWTFRLAGSEQYF; V gene: TRBV30; D gene: TRBD2; J gene: TRBJ2-7
CDR3 DNA: TGTGCCAGCAGCCCGGCCGGGACAAGGCTGGATCAGCCCCAGCATTTT; CDR3 protein: CASSPAGTRLDQPQHF; V gene: TRBV7-9; D gene: NA; J gene: TRBJ1-5
CDR3 DNA: TGTGCCAGCAGTCGGTTCGGGACATCTGAAGAGACCCAGTACTTC; CDR3 protein: CASSRFGTSEETQYF; V gene: TRBV28; D gene: NA; J gene: TRBJ2-5
CDR3 DNA: TGTGCCACCAAGGTCCCGGGGGGGCTGGAGACCCAGTACTTC; CDR3 protein: CATKVPGGLETQYF; V gene: TRBV27; D gene: TRBD2; J gene: TRBJ2-5
CDR3 DNA: TGTGCCATCAGAGGGACTAGCGGGGGGAGGGACATTCAGTACTTC; CDR3 protein: CAIRGTSGGRDIQYF; V gene: TRBV10-3; D gene: TRBD2; J gene: TRBJ2-4
CDR3 DNA: TGTGCCAGCAGTTATTTACCAGTCTCCTACAATGAGCAGTTCTTC; CDR3 protein: CASSYLPVSYNEQFF; V gene: TRBV6-5; D gene: NA; J gene: TRBJ2-1
CDR3 DNA: TGCGCCAGCAGCTTGGGAGATACTGGAAACACCATATATTTT; CDR3 protein: CASSLGDTGNTIYF; V gene: TRBV5-1; D gene: NA; J gene: TRBJ1-3